These 23 T cell receptor beta chains were sequenced from one sample in a study of CD8 T cells in Susac syndrome. Reverse transcription of about 0.5 to 1 ug RNA used random hexamers. TCRdb passed the immunoSEQ multiplex PCR reads through MiXCR, listing each CDR3 protein once. The table lists 150,000 to 180,000 distinct CDR3 sequences, about 94% of them singletons. Source material: CD8+ T cells from PBMCs. These receptors originate from a human donor with multiple sclerosis.

The chain employs TRBV12-3 or TRBV12-4 and TRBJ1-1; tentative D call: TRBD1 (6 bases). Trimming removed 3 bases from V and 7 bases from J, with 15 bases in between. CDR3 length: 14 residues. In nucleotides, the CDR3 is TGTGCCAGCAGTTTGGCCGGGGGGGCGGATGAAGCTTTCTTT. Its protein is CASSLAGGADEAFF.

The V call is TRBV11-1, the J call TRBJ1-5; D gene ambiguous. Germline-derived CDR1 and CDR2 are SGHAT and FQDESV (reference sequence). The CDR3 extends over 20 amino acids. V was shortened by 4 bases and J by 2 bases, with 27 bases between the two germline ends. CDR3 loop: CASSWSSQGGGGTGNQPQHF. The CDR3 bases are TGTGCCAGCAGCTGGTCGTCCCAAGGAGGTGGAGGAACCGGCAATCAGCCCCAGCATTTT. Looking up the rest from reference TRBV11-1 and TRBJ1-5 gives the full variable domain: EAEVAQSPRYKITEKSQAVAFWCDPISGHATLYWYRQILGQGPELLVQFQDESVVDDSQLPKDRFSAERLKGVDSTLKIQPAELGDSAMYLCASSWSSQGGGGTGNQPQHFGDGTRLSIL.

The rearrangement joins TRBV10-3 to TRBJ2-7, with a possible D match to TRBD1 (5 bases). V was pared by 4 bases and J by 5 bases, with 18 bases between. The germline V gene has CDR1 ENHRY and CDR2 SYGVKD. The length of the CDR3 is 15 residues. CDR3 in amino acids: CAISVGLNSDHEQYF. CDR3 nucleotides: TGTGCCATCAGTGTGGGGCTTAATAGTGACCACGAGCAGTACTTC.

J is TRBJ2-5 and V is TRBV5-1, with 7 bases that match TRBD2. The CDR3 runs 15 residues. From germline, CDR1 is SGHRS and CDR2 YFSETQ. V lost 0 bases and J lost 5; bases outside the gene matches: 7. DNA of the CDR3: TGCGCCAGCAGCTTGGCTACTAGCGATCGGGAGACCCAGTACTTC. Its protein product is CASSLATSDRETQYF.

Only one count was recorded for this clonotype. V and J are TRBV20-1 and TRBJ2-7, with 11 positions matching TRBD1. V shed 3 bases, J shed 5 bases, and the junction held 3 bases outside the gene matches. The CDR3 is made up of 13 amino acids. CDR1 is DFQATT and CDR2 is SNEGSKA in the germline V gene (reference sequence). In nucleotides, the CDR3 is TGCAGTGCTAGGGACAGGGGGCTGGACGAGCAGTACTTC. This gives the protein CSARDRGLDEQYF.

This chain links TRBV10-2 with TRBJ1-1, with 9 nucleotides matching TRBD1. Unmatched junction bases numbered 8, after V lost 5 bases and J lost 4 bases. The germline V gene encodes CDR1 WSHSY and CDR2 SAAADI. The CDR3 has 15 residues. CDR3 amino acids: CASSQQGALATEAFF. CDR3 nucleotides: TGCGCCAGCAGTCAACAGGGGGCATTGGCCACTGAAGCTTTCTTT.

V and J are TRBV25-1 and TRBJ2-1; possibly TRBD1 for D (6 bases). This CDR3 region has 11 residues. V lost 4 bases to trimming and J lost 16 bases, with 14 bases between them. Germline V gene sequence: CDR1 MGHDK, CDR2 SYGVNS. The DNA for the CDR3 is TGTGCCAGCAGTGGATCGGGACAAGGTTTCTTC. Translated, it gives CASSGSGQGFF.

V usage is TRBV2 and J usage is TRBJ2-5, with 7 bases lining up with TRBD1. Germline CDR1 reads SNHLY; CDR2 reads FYNNEI. V lost 4 bases and J lost 6; bases outside the gene matches: 8. The CDR3 length is 14 residues. This chain's CDR3 is CASSGQGMGKTQYF. The CDR3 nucleotides read TGTGCCAGCAGTGGACAGGGAATGGGAAAGACCCAGTACTTC.

The V gene is TRBV29-1, the J gene TRBJ2-5; D tentatively reads TRBD1 or TRBD2 (5 bases each). This CDR3 contains 11 residues. V was cut by 5 bases and J by 9 bases, with 13 bases left in between. Germline V gene sequence: CDR1 SQVTM, CDR2 ANQGSEA. CDR3: CSVPGPPAQYF. CDR3 DNA sequence: TGCAGCGTTCCGGGACCCCCGGCCCAGTACTTC.

The chain joins TRBV19 to TRBJ2-7; 7 nucleotides agree with TRBD1. Germline trimming cut 1 base from V and 2 bases from J; bases unmatched to any gene: 5. The CDR3 runs 15 residues. CDR1 is LNHDA and CDR2 is SQIVND in the germline V gene (reference sequence). The CDR3 bases are TGTGCCAGTAGTATAGCTTTGGACAGGCCCTACGAGCAGTACTTC. Its protein product is CASSIALDRPYEQYF.

The chain has TRBV5-4 and TRBJ2-7; 11 nucleotides match TRBD1. This CDR3 is 16 amino acids long. Germline trimming cut 1 base from V and 2 bases from J; bases unmatched to any gene: 5. Germline lookup yields CDR1 SGHNT and CDR2 YYREEE (reference sequence). The CDR3 loop is CASSLMVGQGAYEQYF. DNA of the CDR3: TGTGCCAGCAGCTTGATGGTGGGACAGGGGGCCTACGAGCAGTACTTC.

V usage is TRBV27 and J usage is TRBJ2-7; 10 nucleotides align to TRBD1. Germline CDR1 and CDR2: MNHEY and SMNVEV (reference sequence). V was clipped by 2 bases and J by 2 bases; unmatched bases: 6. The CDR3 has 16 residues. CDR3 loop: CASSLKTGGETYEQYF. CDR3 bases: TGTGCCAGCAGTTTAAAGACAGGGGGCGAGACCTACGAGCAGTACTTC.

The chain is built from TRBV12-3 or TRBV12-4 and TRBJ2-5, with D tentatively TRBD1 (5 bases). V was clipped by 6 bases and J by 2 bases, with 10 bases between them. The CDR3 runs 13 residues. This CDR3 is CASRTDLQETQYF. As DNA, the CDR3 is TGTGCCAGCAGGACAGACCTTCAAGAGACCCAGTACTTC.

This chain links TRBV7-6 with TRBJ2-7, with 12 bases aligning to TRBD1. The CDR3 runs 15 residues. V lost 4 bases, J lost 5 bases, and 6 bases stayed unmatched. CDR1 and CDR2 from the germline V gene are SGHVS and FNYEAQ. CDR3 region: CASSWTGTGGNEQYF. DNA for the CDR3: TGTGCCAGCAGCTGGACCGGGACAGGGGGCAACGAGCAGTACTTC.

This chain uses TRBV6-2 or TRBV6-3 with TRBJ1-1; D is ambiguous. Germline V gives CDR1 MNHEY, CDR2 SVGEGT. V was cut by 6 bases and J by 4 bases, with 12 bases left in between. CDR3 size: 13 residues. In DNA, the CDR3 is TGTGCCAGCAGCCAAGGGTATTGCACTGAAGCTTTCTTT. Translated, it gives CASSQGYCTEAFF.

The rearrangement uses TRBV6-2 or TRBV6-3 and TRBJ2-3; 8 nucleotides agree with TRBD2. The CDR3 length is 14 residues. Germline trimming cut 4 bases from V and 2 bases from J; bases unmatched to any gene: 2. The germline gives CDR1 MNHEY, CDR2 SVGEGT. CDR3 bases: TGTGCCAGCAGTTGGCGGGGGGCCACAGATACGCAGTATTTT. Amino acid sequence: CASSWRGATDTQYF.

The chain carries TRBV5-1 and TRBJ2-1, with D maybe TRBD1 (5 bases). This CDR3 has 13 residues. The germline CDR1 and CDR2 sequences are SGHRS and YFSETQ. Trimming left V 6 bases short and J 4 bases short, with 11 bases between. CDR3 amino acids: CASTLAGYNEQFF. In nucleotides, the CDR3 is TGCGCCAGCACCCTGGCAGGGTACAATGAGCAGTTCTTC.

J is TRBJ2-1 and V is TRBV30; tentative D call: TRBD1 (5 bases). CDR1 is GTSNPN and CDR2 is SVGIG in the germline V gene (reference sequence). Trimming removed 1 base at V and 1 base at J, with 11 bases between. The CDR3 totals 15 residues. The CDR3 loop is CAWSGEGVSYNEQFF. CDR3 DNA sequence: TGTGCCTGGAGTGGCGAAGGGGTATCCTACAATGAGCAGTTCTTC.

The V and J genes are TRBV9 and TRBJ1-1; D is unresolved. V was shortened by 2 bases and J by 4 bases, with 18 bases between the two germline ends. The CDR3 contains 16 residues. Germline CDR1 and CDR2: SGDLS and YYNGEE. CDR3 bases: TGTGCCAGCAGCGTCACCTTCGAGGGAGGAGGCACTGAAGCTTTCTTT. It codes for CASSVTFEGGGTEAFF.

The gene calls are TRBV5-6 and TRBJ2-1; D uncertain. The CDR3 is 12 amino acids. Germline CDR1 is SGHDT and CDR2 is YYEEEE. V dropped 4 bases and J dropped 9 bases, with 11 bases sitting between them. The CDR3 is CASSPIMGEQFF. The CDR3 nucleotides are TGTGCCAGCAGCCCCATCATGGGTGAGCAGTTCTTC.

The chain has TRBV5-6 and TRBJ1-6, with no clear D. CDR1 is SGHDT, CDR2 YYEEEE, per germline. V lost 3 bases and J lost 7, with 11 bases in between. The CDR3 covers 14 residues. CDR3 nucleotide sequence: TGTGCCAGCAGCTATGGAGCTGCGAATTCACCCCTCCACTTT. Its translation is CASSYGAANSPLHF.

The chain recombines TRBV5-6 with TRBJ2-7; the match to TRBD2 covers 8 bases. The CDR3 has 15 residues. J gave up 3 bases and V 3 bases, and 8 bases lay outside the gene matches. CDR1 is SGHDT and CDR2 is YYEEEE in the germline V gene. Here the CDR3 reads CASSSTSGAFYEQYF. The CDR3 region has the DNA TGTGCCAGCAGCTCCACTAGCGGAGCTTTCTACGAGCAGTACTTC.

Comments on this clonotype: Compared with germline, one end of the junction differs, possibly owing to a read error. J is TRBJ2-1 and V is TRBV29-1; 8 positions match TRBD1. This CDR3 region has 12 residues. Germline lookup yields CDR1 SQVTM and CDR2 ANQGSEA. The CDR3 loop is CSVDTGQGRSRF. The CDR3 region has the DNA TGCAGCGTTGACACCGGACAGGGACGATCGCGGTTC.